This TCR beta chain was retrieved from a study of vaccination and CD4 T cells after COVID-19. Study at large: It was a median around 93 days after diagnosis, with a range of 35 to 161, that post-COVID samples were drawn.

V lost 0 bases and J lost 4, with 7 bases in between. The germline V gene has CDR1 SGHNT and CDR2 YYREEE (reference sequence). This CDR3 has 13 amino acids. Documented treatment: 10-day PBMC culture with coronavirus spike peptide pools or control peptides (ViraFEST assay). When roughly 9 days of culture had elapsed, CD4+ T cells were isolated by negative selection. Cultured CD4+ T cell DNA was sequenced using the Oncomine TCR Beta short-read assay. From the PCR reads, TCRdb called clonotypes with MiXCR, one entry per CDR3 protein. The repertoire holds 12,000 or so distinct CDR3 sequences, with 50% as singletons. As regards this clonotype: Its antigen remains unknown.

J is TRBJ1-2 and V is TRBV5-4; D not resolved. Sample: CD4+ T cells from blood, cultured in vitro. The origin of this receptor is a human donor who had recovered from COVID-19. The CDR3 nucleotides read TGTGCCAGCAGCTTGGAGGGCAGCTATGGCTACACCTTC. Translated: CASSLEGSYGYTF.